These T cell receptor beta chains were read from a single sample in a study of blood T cell repertoires in COVID-19. The data were produced by immunoSEQ multiplex PCR, yet TCRdb's version contains in-frame clones alone and is incomplete. The sample holds about 70,000 clones; about 83% are singletons and the top ten take approximately 19%. Source material: peripheral blood. These receptors all stem from a woman aged 80 or older with acute or convalescent COVID-19. CDR3s include the opening cysteine and the closing phenylalanine or tryptophan. Fields, in order: J gene, clone size, D gene, V gene, CDR3 protein, CDR3 DNA. A D gene is named only where the DNA matches it firmly. Clone size is given for some rows only: seen once, a few or many times, or a class if the clone is expanded.

j_gene: TRBJ2-7; abundance: .; d_gene: .; v_gene: TRBV27; CDR3aa: CASSLGGPPPYEQYF; CDR3nt: TGTGCCAGCAGTTTAGGGGGCCCCCCTCCCTACGAGCAGTACTTC
j_gene: TRBJ2-7; abundance: .; d_gene: .; v_gene: TRBV19; CDR3aa: CASSIVAGANYEQYF; CDR3nt: TGTGCCAGTAGTATAGTGGCAGGGGCGAACTACGAGCAGTACTTC
j_gene: TRBJ2-7; abundance: .; d_gene: TRBD1; v_gene: TRBV18; CDR3aa: CASAQGQNYEQYF; CDR3nt: TGTGCCAGCGCACAGGGACAGAACTACGAGCAGTACTTC
j_gene: TRBJ1-6; abundance: few; d_gene: TRBD1; v_gene: TRBV11-2; CDR3aa: CASSLDGTGTAYNSPLHF; CDR3nt: TGTGCCAGCAGCTTAGATGGGACCGGGACAGCGTATAATTCACCCCTCCACTTT
j_gene: TRBJ2-2; abundance: .; d_gene: TRBD1; v_gene: TRBV5-1; CDR3aa: CASNPAGTGGIAGELFF; CDR3nt: TGCGCCAGCAACCCCGCCGGGACAGGGGGCATTGCCGGGGAGCTGTTTTTT
j_gene: TRBJ2-1; abundance: .; d_gene: .; v_gene: TRBV6-6; CDR3aa: CASSSFSSVGTNEQFF; CDR3nt: TGTGCCAGCAGTTCGTTTTCTAGCGTTGGGACCAATGAGCAGTTCTTC
j_gene: TRBJ2-1; abundance: .; d_gene: .; v_gene: TRBV29-1; CDR3aa: CSVVSTQGYNEQFF; CDR3nt: TGCAGCGTTGTGAGCACCCAGGGGTACAATGAGCAGTTCTTC
j_gene: TRBJ1-5; abundance: .; d_gene: .; v_gene: TRBV3-1/TRBV3-2; CDR3aa: CASSQGLSHQPQHF; CDR3nt: TGTGCCAGCAGCCAAGGACTGTCCCATCAGCCCCAGCATTTT
j_gene: TRBJ1-1; abundance: few; d_gene: .; v_gene: TRBV6-2/TRBV6-3; CDR3aa: CASSQPGRGTEAFF; CDR3nt: TGTGCCAGCAGTCAACCCGGCCGGGGCACTGAAGCTTTCTTT
j_gene: TRBJ2-1; abundance: .; d_gene: .; v_gene: TRBV6-6; CDR3aa: CASIDRPVDEQFF; CDR3nt: TGTGCCAGTATAGACAGGCCGGTGGATGAGCAGTTCTTC
j_gene: TRBJ1-6; abundance: once; d_gene: TRBD1; v_gene: TRBV28; CDR3aa: CASSSRRTGHNSPLHF; CDR3nt: TGTGCCAGCAGTTCCCGGCGGACAGGGCATAATTCACCCCTCCACTTT
j_gene: TRBJ1-5; abundance: .; d_gene: TRBD1; v_gene: TRBV3-1/TRBV3-2; CDR3aa: CASSQDQGDGQPQHF; CDR3nt: TGTGCCAGCAGCCAAGATCAGGGGGACGGTCAGCCCCAGCATTTT
j_gene: TRBJ2-3; abundance: .; d_gene: .; v_gene: TRBV5-5; CDR3aa: CASSLELTDTQYF; CDR3nt: TGTGCCAGCAGCTTGGAGCTCACAGATACGCAGTATTTT
j_gene: TRBJ1-5; abundance: .; d_gene: TRBD1; v_gene: TRBV7-2; CDR3aa: CASSRDRGNQPQHF; CDR3nt: TGTGCCAGCAGCCGGGACAGAGGGAATCAGCCCCAGCATTTT
j_gene: TRBJ2-1; abundance: .; d_gene: .; v_gene: TRBV29-1; CDR3aa: CSVDQGGYNEQFF; CDR3nt: TGCAGCGTTGACCAGGGGGGATACAATGAGCAGTTCTTC
j_gene: TRBJ2-1; abundance: .; d_gene: TRBD1; v_gene: TRBV5-1; CDR3aa: CASAWDGTENEQFF; CDR3nt: TGCGCCAGCGCATGGGATGGGACAGAGAATGAGCAGTTCTTC
j_gene: TRBJ2-1; abundance: .; d_gene: .; v_gene: TRBV18; CDR3aa: CASSPPGVSYNEQFF; CDR3nt: TGTGCCAGCTCACCACCAGGGGTGTCCTACAATGAGCAGTTCTTC
j_gene: TRBJ1-2; abundance: .; d_gene: .; v_gene: TRBV5-6; CDR3aa: CASSLGQNYGYTF; CDR3nt: TGTGCCAGCAGCTTGGGACAGAACTATGGCTACACCTTC
j_gene: TRBJ1-1; abundance: .; d_gene: TRBD1; v_gene: TRBV7-2; CDR3aa: CASSLAGGKGEAFF; CDR3nt: TGTGCCAGCAGCTTAGCAGGGGGCAAAGGTGAAGCTTTCTTT
j_gene: TRBJ2-1; abundance: .; d_gene: TRBD2; v_gene: TRBV28; CDR3aa: CASSLNNPGLAAPSSYNEQFF; CDR3nt: TGTGCCAGCAGTTTAAATAACCCGGGACTAGCGGCTCCGAGCTCCTACAATGAGCAGTTCTTC
j_gene: TRBJ2-4; abundance: .; d_gene: .; v_gene: TRBV7-9; CDR3aa: CASSWAQGAKNIQYF; CDR3nt: TGTGCCAGCAGCTGGGCCCAGGGGGCCAAAAACATTCAGTACTTC
j_gene: TRBJ1-6; abundance: .; d_gene: TRBD1; v_gene: TRBV2; CDR3aa: CASSEQGVRNSPLHF; CDR3nt: TGTGCCAGCAGTGAACAGGGGGTGAGGAATTCACCCCTCCACTTT
j_gene: TRBJ2-5; abundance: .; d_gene: .; v_gene: TRBV6-2/TRBV6-3; CDR3aa: CASTPAGPRLQETQYF; CDR3nt: TGTGCCAGCACCCCAGCGGGCCCCAGGCTACAAGAGACCCAGTACTTC
j_gene: TRBJ2-1; abundance: once; d_gene: TRBD2; v_gene: TRBV7-2; CDR3aa: CASSFSGREYNEQFF; CDR3nt: TGTGCCAGCAGCTTTAGCGGGAGGGAGTACAATGAGCAGTTCTTC
j_gene: TRBJ2-1; abundance: .; d_gene: .; v_gene: TRBV24-1; CDR3aa: CATSATFSSFEQFF; CDR3nt: TGTGCCACCAGTGCCACCTTTAGTAGCTTTGAGCAGTTCTTC
j_gene: TRBJ2-7; abundance: .; d_gene: TRBD2; v_gene: TRBV12-3/TRBV12-4; CDR3aa: CASSRSGAYEQYF; CDR3nt: TGTGCCAGCAGCCGTAGCGGGGCCTACGAGCAGTACTTC
j_gene: TRBJ2-7; abundance: .; d_gene: .; v_gene: TRBV7-8; CDR3aa: CASSFGEVLNEQYF; CDR3nt: TGTGCCAGCAGCTTCGGGGAGGTTCTAAACGAGCAGTACTTC
j_gene: TRBJ1-1; abundance: .; d_gene: .; v_gene: TRBV5-1; CDR3aa: CASSLGDFNTEAFF; CDR3nt: TGCGCCAGCAGCTTGGGGGACTTTAACACTGAAGCTTTCTTT
j_gene: TRBJ2-3; abundance: .; d_gene: TRBD2; v_gene: TRBV27; CDR3aa: CASSPRLAGGTDTQYF; CDR3nt: TGTGCCAGCAGTCCCCGACTAGCGGGGGGCACAGATACGCAGTATTTT
j_gene: TRBJ1-1; abundance: .; d_gene: .; v_gene: TRBV19; CDR3aa: CASMNGFAEAFF; CDR3nt: TGTGCCAGTATGAACGGTTTCGCTGAAGCTTTCTTT
j_gene: TRBJ2-1; abundance: few; d_gene: TRBD2; v_gene: TRBV11-3; CDR3aa: CASSSGLAGVLDEQFF; CDR3nt: TGTGCCAGCAGCTCGGGACTAGCGGGAGTTTTGGATGAGCAGTTCTTC
j_gene: TRBJ2-3; abundance: .; d_gene: .; v_gene: TRBV24-1; CDR3aa: CATSLSSSTDTQYF; CDR3nt: TGTGCCACCAGCCTGAGCTCGAGCACAGATACGCAGTATTTT
j_gene: TRBJ2-7; abundance: .; d_gene: .; v_gene: TRBV21-1; CDR3aa: CASPDWGTGSCYEQYF; CDR3nt: .
j_gene: TRBJ1-2; abundance: .; d_gene: .; v_gene: TRBV20-1; CDR3aa: CSAPPSHGYTF; CDR3nt: TGCAGTGCCCCCCCGAGCCATGGCTACACCTTC
j_gene: TRBJ1-2; abundance: .; d_gene: .; v_gene: TRBV6-6; CDR3aa: CASKQLLYGYTF; CDR3nt: TGTGCCAGCAAGCAGTTACTATATGGCTACACCTTC
j_gene: TRBJ2-7; abundance: .; d_gene: TRBD1; v_gene: TRBV5-1; CDR3aa: CASSPGTGISYEQYF; CDR3nt: TGCGCCAGCAGCCCTGGGACAGGTATTTCCTACGAGCAGTACTTC
j_gene: TRBJ2-3; abundance: once; d_gene: .; v_gene: TRBV7-2; CDR3aa: CASSLTLSTDTQYF; CDR3nt: TGTGCCAGCAGCTTAACATTGAGCACAGATACGCAGTATTTT
j_gene: TRBJ1-2; abundance: .; d_gene: .; v_gene: TRBV27; CDR3aa: CASSLTKRDGYTF; CDR3nt: TGTGCCAGCAGTTTAACCAAACGCGATGGCTACACCTTC
j_gene: TRBJ1-6; abundance: .; d_gene: .; v_gene: TRBV19; CDR3aa: CASSMGSGTVNSPLHF; CDR3nt: TGTGCCAGTAGTATGGGTAGCGGCACGGTTAATTCACCCCTCCACTTT
j_gene: TRBJ1-5; abundance: .; d_gene: TRBD1; v_gene: TRBV6-1; CDR3aa: CASSVRGTERGQPQHF; CDR3nt: TGTGCCAGCAGTGTGAGGGGGACAGAAAGAGGACAGCCCCAGCATTTT